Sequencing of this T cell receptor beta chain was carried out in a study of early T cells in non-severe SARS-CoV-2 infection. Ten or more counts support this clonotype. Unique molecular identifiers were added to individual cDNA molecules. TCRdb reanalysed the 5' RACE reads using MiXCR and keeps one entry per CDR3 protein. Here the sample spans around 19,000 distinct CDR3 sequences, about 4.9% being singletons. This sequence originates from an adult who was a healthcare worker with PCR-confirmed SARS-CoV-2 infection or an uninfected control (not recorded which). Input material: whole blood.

CDR3 sequence: CASSPGQNLYGYTF. CDR3 DNA sequence: TGTGCCAGCAGCCCGGGACAGAACCTCTATGGCTACACCTTC. The chain links TRBV14 to TRBJ1-2; 7 nucleotides align to TRBD1. Germline V gene data show CDR1 as SGHDN and CDR2 as FVKESK. This CDR3 spans 14 amino acids. V lost 4 bases, J lost 4 bases, and 6 bases stayed unmatched. The full variable domain, completed using reference TRBV14 and TRBJ1-2, is EAGVTQFPSHSVIEKGQTVTLRCDPISGHDNLYWYRRVMGKEIKFLLHFVKESKQDESGMPNNRFLAERTGGTYSTLKVQPAELEDSGVYFCASSPGQNLYGYTFGSGTRLTVV.